The clone carrying this T cell receptor beta chain appeared a few times. The CDR3 is made up of 13 amino acids. Germline-derived CDR1 and CDR2 are SGHRS and YFSETQ. V lost 0 bases to trimming and J lost 2 bases, with 6 bases between them. The table came from immunoSEQ multiplex PCR; TCRdb's copy has only in-frame clones and leaves some out. The data hold around 40,000 clones, with around 90% observed a single time. This record belongs to a study of control samples from healthy donors and cancer patients. The source is a woman aged 40 to 50 with head and neck cancer. Material for sequencing was PBMCs. The J gene is TRBJ2-7, the V gene TRBV5-1; D is uncertain. The CDR3 region has the DNA TGCGCCAGCAGCTTGGCTAACCCCTACGAGCAGTACTTC. It codes for CASSLANPYEQYF. The entire variable domain, with the rest obtained from reference TRBV5-1 and TRBJ2-7, is as follows: KAGVTQTPRYLIKTRGQQVTLSCSPISGHRSVSWYQQTPGQGLQFLFEYFSETQRNKGNFPGRFSGRQFSNSRSEMNVSTLELGDSALYLCASSLANPYEQYFGPGTRLTVT.